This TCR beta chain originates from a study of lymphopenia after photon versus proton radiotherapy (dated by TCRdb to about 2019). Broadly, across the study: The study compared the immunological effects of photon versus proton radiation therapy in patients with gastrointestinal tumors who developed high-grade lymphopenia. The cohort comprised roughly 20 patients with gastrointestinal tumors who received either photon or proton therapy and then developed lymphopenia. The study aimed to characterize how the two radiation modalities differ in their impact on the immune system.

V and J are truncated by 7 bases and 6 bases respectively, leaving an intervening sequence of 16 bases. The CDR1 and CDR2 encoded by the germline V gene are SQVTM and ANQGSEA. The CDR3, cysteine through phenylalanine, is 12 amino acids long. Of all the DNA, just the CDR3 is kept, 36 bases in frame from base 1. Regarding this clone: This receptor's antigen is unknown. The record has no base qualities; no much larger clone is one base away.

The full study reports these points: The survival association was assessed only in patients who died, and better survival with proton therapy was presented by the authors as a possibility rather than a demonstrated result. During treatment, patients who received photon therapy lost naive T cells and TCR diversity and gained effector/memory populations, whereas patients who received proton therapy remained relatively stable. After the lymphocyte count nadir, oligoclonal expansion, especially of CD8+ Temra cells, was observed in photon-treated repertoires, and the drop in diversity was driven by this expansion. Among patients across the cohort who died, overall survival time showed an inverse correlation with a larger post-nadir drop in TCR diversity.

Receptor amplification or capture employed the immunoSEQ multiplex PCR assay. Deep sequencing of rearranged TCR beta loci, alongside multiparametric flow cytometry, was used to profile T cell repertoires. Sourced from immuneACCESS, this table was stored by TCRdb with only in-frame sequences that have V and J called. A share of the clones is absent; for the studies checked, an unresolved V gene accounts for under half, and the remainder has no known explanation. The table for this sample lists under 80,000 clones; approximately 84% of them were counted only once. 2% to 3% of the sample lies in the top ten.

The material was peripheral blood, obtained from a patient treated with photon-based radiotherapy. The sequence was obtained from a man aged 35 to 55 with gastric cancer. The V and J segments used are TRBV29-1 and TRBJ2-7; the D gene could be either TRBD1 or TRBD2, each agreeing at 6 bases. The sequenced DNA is TGCAGCGCCACGAGAGGGGGGCCCGAGCAGTACTTC. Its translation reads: CSATRGGPEQYF.